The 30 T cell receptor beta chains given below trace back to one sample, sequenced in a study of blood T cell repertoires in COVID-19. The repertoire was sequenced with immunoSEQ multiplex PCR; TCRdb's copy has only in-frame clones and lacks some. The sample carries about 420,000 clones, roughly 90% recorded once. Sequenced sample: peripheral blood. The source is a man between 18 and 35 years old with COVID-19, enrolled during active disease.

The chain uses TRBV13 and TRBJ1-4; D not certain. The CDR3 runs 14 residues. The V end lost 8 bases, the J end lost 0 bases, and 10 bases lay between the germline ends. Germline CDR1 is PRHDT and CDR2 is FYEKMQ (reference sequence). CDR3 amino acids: CASGNSATNEKLFF. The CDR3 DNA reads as TGTGCCAGCGGTAACAGTGCAACTAATGAAAAACTGTTTTTT.

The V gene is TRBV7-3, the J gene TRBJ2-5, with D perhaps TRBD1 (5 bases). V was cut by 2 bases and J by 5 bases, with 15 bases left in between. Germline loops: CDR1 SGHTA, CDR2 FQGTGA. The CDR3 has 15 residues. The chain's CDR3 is CASSLAPTVAETQYF. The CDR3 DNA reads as TGTGCCAGCAGCTTAGCCCCGACAGTCGCTGAGACCCAGTACTTC.

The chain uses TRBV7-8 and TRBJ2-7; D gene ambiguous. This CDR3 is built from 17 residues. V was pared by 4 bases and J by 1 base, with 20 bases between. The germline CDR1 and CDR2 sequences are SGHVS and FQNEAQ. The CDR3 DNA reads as TGTGCCAGCAGCTCCGGGTCGGGTAGTATATGGTCCTACGAGCAGTACTTC. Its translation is CASSSGSGSIWSYEQYF.

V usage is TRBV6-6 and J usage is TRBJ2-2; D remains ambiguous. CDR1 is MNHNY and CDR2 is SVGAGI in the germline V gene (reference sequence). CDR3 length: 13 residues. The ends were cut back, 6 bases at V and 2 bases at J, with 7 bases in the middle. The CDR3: CASRGSNTGELFF. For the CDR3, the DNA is TGTGCCAGCAGGGGCTCTAACACCGGGGAGCTGTTTTTT.

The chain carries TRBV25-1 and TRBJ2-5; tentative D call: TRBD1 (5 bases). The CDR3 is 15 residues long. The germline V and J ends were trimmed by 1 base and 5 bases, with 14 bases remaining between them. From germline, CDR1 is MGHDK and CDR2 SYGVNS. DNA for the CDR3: TGTGCCAGCAGTGAATCTCAGGGCACCCGGGAGACCCAGTACTTC. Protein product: CASSESQGTRETQYF.

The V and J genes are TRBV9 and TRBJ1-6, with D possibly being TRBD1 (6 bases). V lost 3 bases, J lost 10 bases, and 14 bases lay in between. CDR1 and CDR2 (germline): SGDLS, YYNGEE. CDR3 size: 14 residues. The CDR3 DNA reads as TGTGCCAGCAGCGCCCTGACAGGAGACTCACCCCTCCACTTT. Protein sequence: CASSALTGDSPLHF.

CDR3: CASRLLIGDTEAFF. The CDR3 DNA reads TGCGCCAGCAGGCTTCTAATAGGAGACACTGAAGCTTTCTTT. The V call is TRBV5-1, the J call TRBJ1-1, with unresolved D. From germline, CDR1 is SGHRS and CDR2 YFSETQ. CDR3 size: 14 residues. Trimming stripped 5 bases from V and 3 bases from J, with 14 bases between.

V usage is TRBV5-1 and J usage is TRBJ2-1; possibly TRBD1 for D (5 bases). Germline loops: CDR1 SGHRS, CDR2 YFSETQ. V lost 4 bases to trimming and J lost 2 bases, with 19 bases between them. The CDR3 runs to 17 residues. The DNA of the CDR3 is TGCGCCAGCAGCAAAACGACAGAGTCCATGACCTACAATGAGCAGTTCTTC. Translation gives CASSKTTESMTYNEQFF.

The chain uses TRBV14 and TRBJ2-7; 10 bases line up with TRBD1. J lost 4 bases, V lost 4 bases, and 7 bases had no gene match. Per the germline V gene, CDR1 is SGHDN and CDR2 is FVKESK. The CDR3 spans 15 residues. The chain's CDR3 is CASSPTGTGEYEQYF. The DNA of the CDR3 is TGTGCCAGCAGCCCCACCGGGACAGGGGAGTACGAGCAGTACTTC.

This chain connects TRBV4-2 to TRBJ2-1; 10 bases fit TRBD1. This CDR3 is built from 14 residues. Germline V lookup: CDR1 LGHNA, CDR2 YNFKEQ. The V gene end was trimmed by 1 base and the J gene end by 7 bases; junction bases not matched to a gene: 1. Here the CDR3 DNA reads TGTGCCAGCAGCCAAGGGACAGGGGGGAATGAGCAGTTCTTC. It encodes CASSQGTGGNEQFF.

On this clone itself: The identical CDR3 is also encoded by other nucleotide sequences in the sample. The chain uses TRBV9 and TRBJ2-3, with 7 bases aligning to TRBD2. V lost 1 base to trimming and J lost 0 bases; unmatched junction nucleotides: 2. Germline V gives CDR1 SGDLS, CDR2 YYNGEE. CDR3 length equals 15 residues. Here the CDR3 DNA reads TGTGCCAGCAGCGTAAGTAGCGGGAGCACAGATACGCAGTATTTT. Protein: CASSVSSGSTDTQYF.

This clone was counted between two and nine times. The CDR3 coding sequence is TGTGCCAGTAGTATTGGACAGTCGAACACTGAAGCTTTCTTT. Protein sequence: CASSIGQSNTEAFF. This chain joins TRBV19 and TRBJ1-1, with D perhaps matching TRBD1 (6 bases). V shed 3 bases and J shed 1 base, with 9 bases lying between them. This CDR3 has 14 residues. From germline, CDR1 is LNHDA and CDR2 SQIVND (reference sequence).

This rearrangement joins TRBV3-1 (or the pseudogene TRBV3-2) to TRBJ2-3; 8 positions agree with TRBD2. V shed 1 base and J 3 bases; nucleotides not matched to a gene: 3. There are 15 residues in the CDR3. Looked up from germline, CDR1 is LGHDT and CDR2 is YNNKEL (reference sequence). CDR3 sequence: CASSQATSGTDTQYF. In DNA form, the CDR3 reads TGTGCCAGCAGCCAAGCTACTAGCGGAACAGATACGCAGTATTTT.

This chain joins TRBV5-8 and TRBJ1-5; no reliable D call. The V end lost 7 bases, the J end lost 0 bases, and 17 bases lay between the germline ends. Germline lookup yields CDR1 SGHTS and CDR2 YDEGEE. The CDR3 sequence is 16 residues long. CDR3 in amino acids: CASPPHSPYSNQPQHF. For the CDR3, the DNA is TGTGCCAGCCCCCCTCACTCGCCGTATAGCAATCAGCCCCAGCATTTT. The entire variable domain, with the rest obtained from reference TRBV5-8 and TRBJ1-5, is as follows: EAGVTQSPTHLIKTRGQQATLRCSPISGHTSVYWYQQALGLGLQFLLWYDEGEERNRGNFPPRFSGRQFPNYSSELNVNALELEDSALYLCASPPHSPYSNQPQHFGDGTRLSIL.

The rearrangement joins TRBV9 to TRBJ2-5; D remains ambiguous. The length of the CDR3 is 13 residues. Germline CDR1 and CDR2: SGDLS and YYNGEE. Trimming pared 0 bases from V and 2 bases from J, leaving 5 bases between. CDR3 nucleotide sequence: TGTGCCAGCAGCGTAGACTTACAAGAGACCCAGTACTTC. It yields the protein CASSVDLQETQYF.

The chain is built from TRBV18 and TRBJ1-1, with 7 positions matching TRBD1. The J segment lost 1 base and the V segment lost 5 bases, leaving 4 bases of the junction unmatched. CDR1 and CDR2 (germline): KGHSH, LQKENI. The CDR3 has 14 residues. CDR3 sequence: CASSKDRKNTEAFF. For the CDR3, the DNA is TGTGCCAGCTCAAAGGACAGGAAGAACACTGAAGCTTTCTTT.

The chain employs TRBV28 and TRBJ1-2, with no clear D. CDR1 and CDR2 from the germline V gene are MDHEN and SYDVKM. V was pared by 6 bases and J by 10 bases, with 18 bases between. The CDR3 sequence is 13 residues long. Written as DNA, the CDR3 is TGTGCCAGCAGGCCTGGTGGGAGTAACCCCTACACCTTC. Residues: CASRPGGSNPYTF.

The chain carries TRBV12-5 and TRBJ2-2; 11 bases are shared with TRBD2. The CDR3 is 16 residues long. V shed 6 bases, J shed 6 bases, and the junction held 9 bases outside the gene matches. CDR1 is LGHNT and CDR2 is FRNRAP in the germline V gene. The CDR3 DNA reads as TGTGCTAGTGGCAGGGGACTAGCGGCTTGGGCCGGGGAGCTGTTTTTT. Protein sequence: CASGRGLAAWAGELFF.

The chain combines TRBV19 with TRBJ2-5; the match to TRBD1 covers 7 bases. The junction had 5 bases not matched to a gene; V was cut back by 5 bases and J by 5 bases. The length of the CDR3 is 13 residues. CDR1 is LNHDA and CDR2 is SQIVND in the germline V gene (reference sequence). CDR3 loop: CASSLGGRETQYF. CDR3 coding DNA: TGTGCCAGTAGTTTAGGGGGCCGGGAGACCCAGTACTTC.

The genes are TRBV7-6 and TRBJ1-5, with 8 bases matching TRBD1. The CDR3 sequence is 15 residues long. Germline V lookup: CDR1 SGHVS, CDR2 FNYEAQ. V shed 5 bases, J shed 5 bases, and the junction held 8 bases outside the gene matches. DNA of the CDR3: TGTGCCAGCAGCGTAAACAGGGGGAGGGATCAGCCCCAGCATTTT. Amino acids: CASSVNRGRDQPQHF.

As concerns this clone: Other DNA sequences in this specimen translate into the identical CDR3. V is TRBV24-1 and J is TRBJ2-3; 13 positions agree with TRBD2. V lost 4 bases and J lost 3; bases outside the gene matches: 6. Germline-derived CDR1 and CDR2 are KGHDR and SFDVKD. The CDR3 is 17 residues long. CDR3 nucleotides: TGTGCCACCAGTGACGGACTAGCGGGAGTTGGTACAGATACGCAGTATTTT. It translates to CATSDGLAGVGTDTQYF.

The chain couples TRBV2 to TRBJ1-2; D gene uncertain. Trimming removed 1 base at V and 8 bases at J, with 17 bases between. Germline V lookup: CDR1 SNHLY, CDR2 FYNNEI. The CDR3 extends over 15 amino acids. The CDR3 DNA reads TGTGCCAGCAGTGAAGAAACCCAGAGAACGGGGGGCTACACCTTC. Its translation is CASSEETQRTGGYTF. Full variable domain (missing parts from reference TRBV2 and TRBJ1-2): EPEVTQTPSHQVTQMGQEVILRCVPISNHLYFYWYRQILGQKVEFLVSFYNNEISEKSEIFDDQFSVERPDGSNFTLKIRSTKLEDSAMYFCASSEETQRTGGYTFGSGTRLTVV.

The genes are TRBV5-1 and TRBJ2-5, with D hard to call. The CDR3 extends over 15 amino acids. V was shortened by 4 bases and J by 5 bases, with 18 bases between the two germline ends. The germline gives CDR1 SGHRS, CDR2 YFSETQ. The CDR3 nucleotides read TGCGCCAGCAGCCCCGGTTTAACCGCCGGGGAGACCCAGTACTTC. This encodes CASSPGLTAGETQYF.

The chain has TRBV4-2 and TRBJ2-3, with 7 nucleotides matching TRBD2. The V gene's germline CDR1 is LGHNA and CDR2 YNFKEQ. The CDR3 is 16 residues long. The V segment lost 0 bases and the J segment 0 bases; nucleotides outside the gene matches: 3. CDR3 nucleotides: TGTGCCAGCAGCCAAGAAGGCGGGGGAAGCACAGATACGCAGTATTTT. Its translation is CASSQEGGGSTDTQYF.

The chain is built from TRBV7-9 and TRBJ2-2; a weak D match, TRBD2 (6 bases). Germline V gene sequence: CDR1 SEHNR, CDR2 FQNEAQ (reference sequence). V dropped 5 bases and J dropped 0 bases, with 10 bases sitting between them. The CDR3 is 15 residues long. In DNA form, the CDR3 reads TGTGCCAGCAGCCCAGGACTAACGAACACCGGGGAGCTGTTTTTT. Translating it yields CASSPGLTNTGELFF. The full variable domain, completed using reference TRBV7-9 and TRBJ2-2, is DTGVSQNPRHKITKRGQNVTFRCDPISEHNRLYWYRQTLGQGPEFLTYFQNEAQLEKSRLLSDRFSAERPKGSFSTLEIQRTEQGDSAMYLCASSPGLTNTGELFFGEGSRLTVL.

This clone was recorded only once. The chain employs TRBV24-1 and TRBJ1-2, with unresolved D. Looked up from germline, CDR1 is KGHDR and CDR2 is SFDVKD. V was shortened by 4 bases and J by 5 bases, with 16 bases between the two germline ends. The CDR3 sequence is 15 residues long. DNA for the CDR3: TGTGCCACCAGTGAGTGGGAGGGTGCAACTTATGGCTACACCTTC. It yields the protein CATSEWEGATYGYTF.

The CDR3: CASRNTGANTEAFF. CDR3 DNA sequence: TGCGCCAGCCGAAATACAGGGGCGAACACTGAAGCTTTCTTT. The gene calls are TRBV4-1 and TRBJ1-1; TRBD1 aligns across 7 bases. This CDR3 has 14 amino acids. The V segment lost 8 bases and the J segment 1 base; nucleotides outside the gene matches: 7. Germline-derived CDR1 and CDR2 are MGHRA and YSYEKL.

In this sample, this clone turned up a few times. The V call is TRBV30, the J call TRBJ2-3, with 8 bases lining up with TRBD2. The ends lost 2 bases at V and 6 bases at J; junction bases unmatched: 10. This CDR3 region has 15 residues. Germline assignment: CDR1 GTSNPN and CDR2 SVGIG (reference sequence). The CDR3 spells CAWSPGGGQADTQYF. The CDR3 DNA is TGTGCCTGGAGTCCGGGGGGGGGCCAGGCCGATACGCAGTATTTT.

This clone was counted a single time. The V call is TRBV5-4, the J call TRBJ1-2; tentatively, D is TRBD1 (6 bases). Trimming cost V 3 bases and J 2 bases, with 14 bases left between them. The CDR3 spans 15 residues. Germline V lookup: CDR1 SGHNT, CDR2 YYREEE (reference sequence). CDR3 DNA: TGTGCCAGCAGCTCGCCATCCGGGACAAACTATGGCTACACCTTC. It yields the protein CASSSPSGTNYGYTF.

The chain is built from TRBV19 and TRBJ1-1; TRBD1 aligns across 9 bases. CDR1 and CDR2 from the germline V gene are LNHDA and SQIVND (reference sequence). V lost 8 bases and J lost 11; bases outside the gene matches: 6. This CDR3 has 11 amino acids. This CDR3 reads CASGQGMDAFF. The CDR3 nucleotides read TGTGCCAGTGGACAGGGGATGGATGCTTTCTTT.